This T cell receptor (beta chain) came from a study of blood T cell repertoires in COVID-19. Here immunoSEQ multiplex PCR was the method, and the copy in TCRdb shows in-frame clones only, minus some. The data contain about 170,000 clones, 83% of them singletons. V was shortened by 6 bases and J by 3 bases, with 10 bases between the two germline ends. This CDR3 comprises 13 residues. Germline V gene sequence: CDR1 KGHDR, CDR2 SFDVKD. The sequence came from a woman of 80 years or more with acute or convalescent COVID-19. The chain joins TRBV24-1 to TRBJ1-2, with D perhaps matching TRBD1 (6 bases). Sequenced input: peripheral blood. As DNA, the CDR3 is TGTGCCACCAGTCCGGACAGATACTATGGCTACACCTTC. It yields the protein CATSPDRYYGYTF.